These 22 T cell receptor beta chains originate from one sample sequenced in a study of T cells in Graves' hyperthyroidism and ophthalmopathy. Amplification yielded TCR beta CDR3 regions, with RNA transcripts as the source. When the TCR CDR3 underwent first-round RT-PCR, the HTBI primer set was used. TCRdb fed the multiplex PCR reads into MiXCR, producing one record per CDR3 protein. The data hold a few hundred thousand distinct CDR3 sequences, with approximately 14% observed a single time. Sequencing was performed on blood. The receptors here all came from a woman aged 25 to 39 with Graves' hyperthyroidism.

This clonotype was found many times. The V and J genes are TRBV12-3 or TRBV12-4 and TRBJ1-6; D unclear. Trimming took off 0 bases at V and 7 bases at J, with 13 bases between the two ends. This CDR3 contains 16 residues. The DNA for the CDR3 is TGTGCCAGCAGTTTAGCGTCCCTGAGTAGAAATTCACCCCTCCACTTT. Translation: CASSLASLSRNSPLHF.

This clonotype has a count of ten or more. The CDR3 spells CASSPWTAGTSPDTQYF. The CDR3 coding sequence is TGTGCCAGCAGTCCCTGGACAGCTGGGACGTCTCCCGATACGCAGTATTTT. The chain couples TRBV12-3 or TRBV12-4 to TRBJ2-3, with D perhaps TRBD1 (6 bases). Deletions cut 5 bases from V and 6 bases from J, with 24 bases between. This CDR3 spans 17 amino acids.

The table lists this clonotype with many counts. The chain couples TRBV20-1 to TRBJ1-1; D is undetermined. CDR1 is DFQATT, CDR2 SNEGSKA, per germline (reference sequence). This CDR3 contains 12 residues. V was pared by 0 bases and J by 7 bases, with 9 bases between. Written as DNA, the CDR3 is TGCAGTGCTAGAGATCCCGAGGGTGAAGCTTTCTTT. As protein: CSARDPEGEAFF.

Notes on this clonotype: The junction departs from the called germline gene at one end, perhaps through a read error. The rearrangement uses TRBV5-1 and TRBJ2-7, with D tentatively TRBD2 (7 bases). CDR1 is SGHRS, CDR2 YFSETQ, per germline. The CDR3 is made up of 16 amino acids. The CDR3 sequence is CASSWGGGGGTYEQYF. The CDR3 DNA follows: TGTGCCAGCAGCTGGGGGGGCGGTGGGGGGACCTACGAGCAGTACTTC.

V and J are TRBV6-6 and TRBJ1-6; maybe TRBD1 (6 bases). The CDR3 contains 16 residues. CDR1 and CDR2 (germline): MNHNY, SVGAGI (reference sequence). Trimming left V 2 bases short and J 7 bases short, with 15 bases between. The chain's CDR3 is CASSYGGGGRNSPLHF. The DNA for the CDR3 is TGTGCCAGCAGTTACGGGGGCGGGGGGCGGAATTCACCCCTCCACTTT.

This clonotype appeared many times. The J gene is TRBJ2-7, the V gene TRBV7-9; TRBD1 matches at 7 bases. The V gene end was trimmed by 5 bases and the J gene end by 4 bases; junction bases not matched to a gene: 11. The CDR3 length is 15 residues. Germline assignment: CDR1 SEHNR and CDR2 FQNEAQ (reference sequence). The CDR3 DNA reads TGTGCCAGCAGCCACGACAGGGCGAATCTGTACGAGCAGTACTTC. Amino acid sequence: CASSHDRANLYEQYF.

J is TRBJ2-7 and V is TRBV4-3; either TRBD1 or TRBD2 may supply D (5 bases each). This CDR3 region has 14 residues. The germline CDR1 and CDR2 sequences are LGHNA and YSLEER. Trimming removed 5 bases from V and 2 bases from J, with 13 bases in between. As DNA, the CDR3 is TGCGCCAGCAGCGCAGGTCGGGGCACCTACGAGCAGTACTTC. Its protein is CASSAGRGTYEQYF.

This clonotype was seen repeatedly, ten times or more. This sequence joins TRBV27 and TRBJ2-5; 8 positions match TRBD1. J was trimmed by 4 bases and V by 3 bases; bases with no gene match: 4. Looked up from germline, CDR1 is MNHEY and CDR2 is SMNVEV (reference sequence). The CDR3 runs 14 residues. CDR3 sequence: CASSFGTGGETQYF. CDR3 nucleotide sequence: TGTGCCAGCAGTTTTGGAACAGGGGGAGAGACCCAGTACTTC.

This clonotype was seen a handful of times. The J gene is TRBJ2-1, the V gene TRBV29-1; D is perhaps TRBD1 or TRBD2 (6 bases each). With 0 bases removed from V and 9 bases from J, the gap between germline ends came to 15 bases. From germline, CDR1 is SQVTM and CDR2 ANQGSEA. The CDR3 contains 14 residues. Here the CDR3 DNA reads TGCAGCGTTGAAGATAGCCGGGGGCCGGGTGAGCAGTTCTTC. Protein sequence: CSVEDSRGPGEQFF.

This clonotype was recorded at least ten times. The genes are TRBV14 and TRBJ2-1, with TRBD2 identical over 11 bases. Germline V CDR1 and CDR2: SGHDN, FVKESK. V was pared by 2 bases and J by 0 bases, with 3 bases of the junction left unmatched. The CDR3 length is 17 residues. The CDR3 bases are TGTGCCAGCAGCCAACGACTAGCGGGGATCTCCTACAATGAGCAGTTCTTC. Translated: CASSQRLAGISYNEQFF.

The genes are TRBV19 and TRBJ1-1; D may be TRBD1 (6 bases). In germline, CDR1 is LNHDA, CDR2 SQIVND (reference sequence). The CDR3 sequence is 17 residues long. V lost 5 bases and J lost 5, with 24 bases in between. The CDR3 nucleotides read TGTGCCAGTAGTCCCGGGAGGGGGTGGCGAGGAAAAACTGAAGCTTTCTTT. It codes for CASSPGRGWRGKTEAFF.

This clonotype was picked up a small number of times. This chain connects TRBV29-1 to TRBJ2-3; the D gene is possibly TRBD1 (5 bases). V was cut by 1 base and J by 0 bases, with 8 bases left in between. Germline CDR1 is SQVTM and CDR2 is ANQGSEA. This CDR3 region has 14 residues. CDR3 residues: CSVEAGRSTDTQYF. For the CDR3, the DNA is TGCAGCGTTGAAGCAGGGCGGAGCACAGATACGCAGTATTTT.

In this sample, this clonotype turned up many times. The chain couples TRBV3-1 to TRBJ1-1; TRBD1 matches 8 bases. The CDR3 loop spans 14 amino acids. Germline-derived CDR1 and CDR2 are LGHDT and YNNKEL (reference sequence). J lost 5 bases, V lost 6 bases, and 8 bases had no gene match. CDR3 coding DNA: TGTGCCAGCAGTGGCAGGGGGCCGGGAACTGAAGCTTTCTTT. Protein sequence: CASSGRGPGTEAFF.

This clonotype was observed at least ten times. The chain recombines TRBV30 with TRBJ1-1; maybe TRBD1 (5 bases). CDR1 is GTSNPN, CDR2 SVGIG, per germline (reference sequence). The CDR3 is 14 amino acids. V was trimmed by 3 bases and J by 5 bases, leaving 16 bases between them. The CDR3 DNA is TGTGCCTGGAGGGTAATCCAGGGAGGTACTGAAGCTTTCTTT. Translated: CAWRVIQGGTEAFF.

The chain has TRBV19 and TRBJ2-5; D may match TRBD1 or TRBD2 (5 bases each). The V end was cut by 7 bases, the J end by 2 bases, with 11 bases between. This CDR3 contains 13 residues. Germline V gene lookup returns CDR1 LNHDA and CDR2 SQIVND (reference sequence). CDR3 sequence: CASTRGPQETQYF. DNA of the CDR3: TGTGCCAGTACCCGGGGCCCTCAAGAGACCCAGTACTTC.

This clonotype was observed a few times. V and J are TRBV7-9 and TRBJ2-1; TRBD2 matches at 15 bases. The germline V gene encodes CDR1 SEHNR and CDR2 FQNEAQ (reference sequence). After removal of 4 bases from V and 8 bases from J, the junction contained 6 bases not matched to a gene. There are 16 residues in the CDR3. In DNA form, the CDR3 reads TGTGCCAGCAGCTCCGTCGGACTAGCGGGAGGGGATGAGCAGTTCTTC. Protein: CASSSVGLAGGDEQFF.

The chain uses TRBV6-1 and TRBJ2-7; 7 bases agree with TRBD1. This CDR3 contains 15 residues. The V gene end was trimmed by 6 bases and the J gene end by 2 bases; junction bases not matched to a gene: 10. Germline CDR1 is MNHNS and CDR2 is SASEGT. The CDR3 protein is CASRPDRARAYEQYF. The CDR3 DNA reads TGTGCCAGCAGGCCCGACAGGGCTCGGGCCTACGAGCAGTACTTC.

This chain joins TRBV7-2 and TRBJ2-5, with 9 positions matching TRBD2. The CDR3 loop spans 18 amino acids. V lost 1 base, J lost 5 bases, and 14 bases stayed unmatched. In germline, CDR1 is SGHTA, CDR2 FQGNSA. The CDR3 nucleotides are TGTGCCAGCAGCTTAGTCCGGGGGGGGACTAGCCCGCGGGAGACCCAGTACTTC. Amino acid sequence: CASSLVRGGTSPRETQYF.

In this sample, this clonotype turned up a few times. V and J are TRBV12-3 or TRBV12-4 and TRBJ1-5; 7 bases are a match to TRBD1. CDR3 length: 12 amino acids. The CDR3 here is CASTGVGQPQHF. In nucleotides, the CDR3 is TGTGCAAGTACAGGGGTGGGGCAGCCCCAGCATTTT.

V usage is TRBV7-2 and J usage is TRBJ2-7; 11 bases match TRBD2. Germline V gene lookup returns CDR1 SGHTA and CDR2 FQGNSA. Unmatched junction bases numbered 3, after V lost 6 bases and J lost 2 bases. The CDR3 contains 14 residues. The CDR3 sequence is CASRLAGGPYEQYF. For the CDR3, the DNA is TGTGCCAGCAGGCTAGCGGGAGGCCCCTACGAGCAGTACTTC.

This clonotype appeared many times. This chain joins TRBV30 and TRBJ1-2, with TRBD1 as a possible D gene (5 bases). The CDR3 spans 13 residues. Deletions cut 0 bases from V and 4 bases from J, with 9 bases between. Germline assignment: CDR1 GTSNPN and CDR2 SVGIG (reference sequence). The CDR3 DNA follows: TGTGCCTGGAGTGTGTGGGGACCCTATGGCTACACCTTC. It is translated as CAWSVWGPYGYTF.

The chain employs TRBV19 and TRBJ1-4; D unresolved. This CDR3 has 16 residues. Germline lookup yields CDR1 LNHDA and CDR2 SQIVND (reference sequence). Trimming pared 1 base from V and 8 bases from J, leaving 17 bases between. The CDR3 nucleotides are TGTGCCAGTAGTATAGCGGTCGGGGAGGCAGCCGAAAAACTGTTTTTT. This sequence encodes CASSIAVGEAAEKLFF.